This paragraph reports one T cell receptor (beta chain). Its antigen is unknown. With a J-beta primer mix and a sample-barcoded 5' primer, a second PCR ran 7 to 11 cycles. All cDNA molecules were each tagged by a template-switch adaptor with 12 random nucleotides. MiXCR, applied by TCRdb to the 5' RACE reads, yields one record per CDR3 protein. The table has about 840,000 distinct CDR3 sequences, 25% to 30% seen once. Sample donors were healthy Caucasian individuals that came from Russia, aged roughly 6 to 100. Per individual sample, total RNA of at least 6 micrograms was extracted. The data are from a study of blood T cells in healthy people across ages. Findings and caveats of the study: PBMCs were not sorted, which prevented a conclusive comparison of naive versus antigen-experienced cells.

The same sample was also used in a study of T cells of mothers and their children.

Sequencing used blood. This receptor was obtained from a woman aged 35 to 49 in good health.

In DNA form, the CDR3 reads TGTGCCAGCAGTTTCGTGGTGAACACTGAAGCTTTCTTT. This sequence encodes CASSFVVNTEAFF. The V and J genes are TRBV12-3 or TRBV12-4 and TRBJ1-1, with no clear D. Trimming pared 3 bases from V and 0 bases from J, leaving 5 bases between. The CDR3 sequence is 13 residues long.